The T cell receptor beta chain under discussion was sequenced for a study of graft-versus-host responses after intestinal transplantation. The overall study: Those transplanted obtained multivisceral, liver-intestinal, or isolated intestinal grafts. Anti-thymocyte globulin induction, then tacrolimus and steroids for two to four years, went to all recipients. Study-wide results and limits: Elevated graft-versus-host to host-versus-graft clonal ratios in allografts were recorded for patients with graft-donor T cell macrochimerism. Detected in recipient marrow were GvH clones, some of which were first observed in ileum or blood.

The germline gives CDR1 MDHEN, CDR2 SYDVKM. Trimming shortened V by 3 bases and J by 3 bases, and 12 bases separated the two germline ends. The CDR3 extends over 14 amino acids. In the case of this clone: As yet, its antigen is unknown.

Method: immunoSEQ multiplex PCR; TCRdb's copy keeps in-frame clones and lacks some. Seen here are 80,000 or so clones, approximately 90% observed once, and the top ten hold over 0.55%. The chain has TRBV28 and TRBJ2-7; no reliable D call. This clonotype was obtained from a human patient who received an intestinal transplant, so some T cells may come from the graft donor. The specimen was PBMCs, collected 98 days after intestinal transplantation. The CDR3 spells CASSLQVTIYEQYF. For the CDR3, the DNA is TGTGCCAGCAGTTTGCAAGTAACTATCTACGAGCAGTACTTC.